A single sample gave rise to the 11 T cell receptor beta chains below, sequenced in a study of CD8 T cells in Susac syndrome. The RNA, about 0.45 to 1 ug, was put through reverse transcription using random hexamers. TCRdb re-called the immunoSEQ multiplex PCR reads with MiXCR, one entry per CDR3 protein. The data contain some 190,000 distinct CDR3 sequences, roughly 94% of them singletons. The sequencing sample was made of CD4+ T cells from PBMCs. The receptors shown here come from a human donor in good health.

This chain links TRBV30 with TRBJ2-3; D may be TRBD1 (6 bases). In germline, CDR1 is GTSNPN, CDR2 SVGIG (reference sequence). The CDR3 contains 14 residues. Trimming cost V 0 bases and J 1 base, with 8 bases left between them. The CDR3 reads CAWSVGGGTDTQYF. CDR3 DNA sequence: TGTGCCTGGAGTGTAGGGGGAGGCACAGATACGCAGTATTTT.

The chain uses TRBV18 and TRBJ2-7; 11 positions agree with TRBD2. The CDR3 runs 16 residues. V lost 2 bases and J lost 0; bases outside the gene matches: 3. In germline, CDR1 is KGHSH, CDR2 LQKENI. The CDR3 DNA is TGTGCCAGCTCACCAACCGGGACTAGCGGCTCCTACGAGCAGTACTTC. It translates to CASSPTGTSGSYEQYF.

The chain is built from TRBV6-2 or TRBV6-3 and TRBJ1-5; 9 bases fit TRBD1. CDR1 MNHEY and CDR2 SVGEGT come from the germline V gene. This CDR3 contains 15 residues. Trimming cost V 6 bases and J 5 bases; bases outside gene matches: 8. CDR3 region: CASSPGQGRDQPQHF. The CDR3 DNA follows: TGTGCCAGCAGCCCAGGACAGGGGAGGGATCAGCCCCAGCATTTT.

This chain links TRBV4-1 with TRBJ2-1; 13 positions match TRBD2. Germline loops: CDR1 MGHRA, CDR2 YSYEKL. Trimming cost V 3 bases and J 6 bases; bases outside gene matches: 11. CDR3 length: 18 residues. Here the CDR3 DNA reads TGCGCCAGCAGCCACGTAGATATGGGACTAGCGGGAACCAATGAGCAGTTCTTC. Protein sequence: CASSHVDMGLAGTNEQFF.

The chain uses TRBV29-1 and TRBJ2-5; D is undetermined. CDR1 and CDR2 from the germline V gene are SQVTM and ANQGSEA. The V end was cut by 8 bases, the J end by 3 bases, with 10 bases between. This CDR3 region has 11 residues. CDR3 DNA: TGCAGCACTCAAGCCGAAGAGACCCAGTACTTC. It codes for CSTQAEETQYF. Combining the CDR3 with reference TRBV29-1 and TRBJ2-5 gives the whole variable domain SAVISQKPSRDICQRGTSLTIQCQVDSQVTMMFWYRQQPGQSLTLIATANQGSEATYESGFVIDKFPISRPNLTFSTLTVSNMSPEDSSIYLCSTQAEETQYFGPGTRLLVL.

This sequence joins TRBV6-1 and TRBJ2-1; 13 positions agree with TRBD2. The CDR3 is 16 amino acids. Germline V CDR1 and CDR2: MNHNS, SASEGT. J lost 7 bases, V lost 4 bases, and 7 bases had no gene match. The CDR3 reads CASSVNPGLAGNEQFF. CDR3 nucleotide sequence: TGTGCCAGCAGTGTAAATCCGGGACTAGCGGGGAATGAGCAGTTCTTC.

This clonotype was seen more than once but under ten times. The chain combines TRBV4-2 with TRBJ2-7; 9 bases are a match to TRBD1. The V and J ends lost 4 bases and 3 bases, in that order; junction bases with no gene match: 1. CDR1 and CDR2 (germline): LGHNA, YNFKEQ. This CDR3 has 13 amino acids. CDR3 amino acids: CASSRTGDYEQYF. The CDR3 nucleotides are TGTGCCAGCAGCCGGACAGGGGACTACGAGCAGTACTTC.

The sample holds one count of this clonotype. The V call is TRBV20-1, the J call TRBJ1-2; D is possibly TRBD1 (5 bases). The length of the CDR3 is 14 residues. CDR1 DFQATT and CDR2 SNEGSKA come from the germline V gene (reference sequence). Trimming took off 1 base at V and 4 bases at J, with 13 bases between the two ends. This chain's CDR3 is CSARVPRVVYGYTF. DNA of the CDR3: TGCAGTGCTAGAGTGCCCAGGGTGGTCTATGGCTACACCTTC.

V is TRBV20-1 and J is TRBJ2-3, with TRBD2 matching over 12 bases. Per germline, CDR1 DFQATT and CDR2 SNEGSKA (reference sequence). The CDR3 is made up of 15 amino acids. With 6 bases clipped from V and 6 bases from J, the junction kept 10 bases outside the gene matches. The CDR3 sequence is CSALRTSGKRDTQYF. The CDR3 bases are TGCAGTGCCCTGAGGACTAGCGGGAAGCGTGATACGCAGTATTTT.

The chain joins TRBV3-1 to TRBJ2-3; 8 nucleotides agree with TRBD1. Germline CDR1 reads LGHDT; CDR2 reads YNNKEL (reference sequence). The CDR3 is 16 amino acids. Trimming cost V 1 base and J 1 base; bases outside gene matches: 4. The CDR3, as DNA: TGTGCCAGCAGCCAAGCGCAGGGGGCAGGCACAGATACGCAGTATTTT. This sequence encodes CASSQAQGAGTDTQYF.

The gene calls are TRBV29-1 and TRBJ2-7; TRBD1 matches at 11 bases. CDR1 and CDR2 from the germline V gene are SQVTM and ANQGSEA. Trimming at V came to 7 bases and at J to 6 bases, leaving 11 bases not matched to a gene. The CDR3 totals 14 residues. This CDR3 reads CSAKAGTGGGEQYF. The CDR3, as DNA: TGCAGCGCAAAAGCCGGGACAGGGGGTGGCGAGCAGTACTTC.